Listed here is a single TCR beta chain. What antigen it recognizes has not been identified. No much larger clone is present one base from it, and per-base qualities are unavailable. The germline V gene specifies SQVTM as CDR1 and ANQGSEA as CDR2. Including cysteine and phenylalanine, the CDR3 has 16 amino acids. The CDR3 DNA has 48 bases and is translated from base 1. Clipping removes 7 bases from V and 6 bases from J, with 18 as the unmatched junction base count. This sample is part of a study of T cell changes during pregnancy in multiple sclerosis (dated by TCRdb to between 2018 and 2020). Turning to the overall study: Changes in the T cell repertoire over the course of pregnancy were examined in this study in women with multiple sclerosis.

Libraries were constructed by the immunoSEQ multiplex PCR assay. Drawn from immuneACCESS, this table holds only the in-frame rearrangements with V and J called that TCRdb kept. Clones are partly lost; checked studies trace under half to an unresolved V gene and leave the rest unexplained. The sample yields about 80,000 clones; about 92% were counted once. The top ten constitute 1.4% of the sample. This chain joins TRBV29-1 to TRBJ2-1, with 7 bases aligning to TRBD1. The TCR was taken from a female donor with multiple sclerosis, enrolled in a pregnancy study. Material: peripheral blood, obtained before pregnancy. CDR3 sequence: CSAPLPGQFLLNEQFF. At the DNA level, the sequence is TGCAGCGCACCACTACCGGGACAGTTTCTGCTCAATGAGCAGTTCTTC.